What follows are 26 T cell receptor beta chains derived from one specimen sequenced in a study of blood T cell repertoires in COVID-19. Using immunoSEQ multiplex PCR, the repertoire was profiled, and TCRdb retains in-frame clones only, with some absent. Of around 130,000 clones in the sample, roughly 81% were seen once. The sequencing sample was made of peripheral blood. These receptors all stem from a human donor in a cohort sampled during active COVID-19.

V and J are TRBV6-9 and TRBJ2-6; 8 nucleotides line up with TRBD1. J was trimmed by 0 bases and V by 2 bases; bases with no gene match: 6. CDR3 length: 18 residues. Germline V lookup: CDR1 MNHGY, CDR2 SVAAGI. In DNA form, the CDR3 reads TGTGCCAGCAGTTATGATTGGACAGGGCGCTCTGGGGCCAACGTCCTGACTTTC. Its protein product is CASSYDWTGRSGANVLTF.

The J gene is TRBJ2-3, the V gene TRBV5-1; D is unresolved. V was cut by 0 bases and J by 5 bases, with 10 bases left in between. CDR3 length equals 14 residues. Germline V gene data show CDR1 as SGHRS and CDR2 as YFSETQ. The chain's CDR3 is CASSLVGDKDTQYF. The CDR3 DNA follows: TGCGCCAGCAGCTTGGTAGGAGATAAAGATACGCAGTATTTT. Using reference TRBV5-1 and TRBJ2-3 for the parts outside the CDR3, the full variable domain is KAGVTQTPRYLIKTRGQQVTLSCSPISGHRSVSWYQQTPGQGLQFLFEYFSETQRNKGNFPGRFSGRQFSNSRSEMNVSTLELGDSALYLCASSLVGDKDTQYFGPGTRLTVL.

This clone was seen only a few times. The chain uses TRBV7-8 and TRBJ1-5; D remains unclear. V was shortened by 2 bases and J by 11 bases, with 16 bases between the two germline ends. This CDR3 spans 14 amino acids. Germline V gene sequence: CDR1 SGHVS, CDR2 FQNEAQ. The DNA for the CDR3 is TGTGCCAGCAGCTTAATCCCCGAGGGTGAGACCCAGCATTTT. Its protein product is CASSLIPEGETQHF.

This sequence joins TRBV9 and TRBJ1-1; 8 nucleotides agree with TRBD1. V was clipped by 4 bases and J by 4 bases; unmatched bases: 3. The germline V gene has CDR1 SGDLS and CDR2 YYNGEE. This CDR3 is built from 13 residues. CDR3 bases: TGTGCCAGCAGCTTCGGACAGGGCACTGAAGCTTTCTTT. Its protein is CASSFGQGTEAFF.

The chain combines TRBV2 with TRBJ1-3; TRBD1 might be the D (6 bases). This CDR3 contains 14 residues. Germline CDR1 SNHLY, CDR2 FYNNEI. The V end was cut by 4 bases, the J end by 3 bases, with 10 bases between. DNA of the CDR3: TGTGCCAGCAGTGTTGAGGGGGTTGGAAACACCATATATTTT. Translation: CASSVEGVGNTIYF.

The chain links TRBV6-1 to TRBJ2-2; 7 bases fit TRBD1. The ends lost 3 bases at V and 3 bases at J; junction bases unmatched: 4. The CDR3 loop spans 15 amino acids. Germline lookup yields CDR1 MNHNS and CDR2 SASEGT. CDR3 DNA: TGTGCCAGCAGTGACGACAGGGAATACACCGGGGAGCTGTTTTTT. Translating it yields CASSDDREYTGELFF.

This chain connects TRBV4-1 to TRBJ2-7; 11 nucleotides match TRBD2. This CDR3 has 15 residues. V was clipped by 1 base and J by 4 bases; unmatched bases: 3. Germline CDR1 MGHRA, CDR2 YSYEKL. This CDR3 reads CASSQASGGSYEQYF. CDR3 bases: TGCGCCAGCAGCCAAGCTAGCGGGGGGTCTTACGAGCAGTACTTC.

The chain links TRBV11-3 to TRBJ2-2; D gene unclear. This CDR3 region has 13 residues. Germline V gene data show CDR1 as SGHNT and CDR2 as YENEEA. Trimming pared 3 bases from V and 4 bases from J, leaving 6 bases between. This CDR3 is CASSFDTTGELFF. In DNA form, the CDR3 reads TGTGCCAGCAGCTTTGACACCACCGGGGAGCTGTTTTTT.

This clone was picked up one time. The chain employs TRBV5-1 and TRBJ2-2; a possible D gene is TRBD1 (6 bases). Germline CDR1 SGHRS, CDR2 YFSETQ. The CDR3 is 14 residues long. The V gene lost 4 bases and the J gene lost 4 bases, with 11 bases spanning the gap. The CDR3 reads CASSLTGSTGELFF. Written as DNA, the CDR3 is TGCGCCAGCAGCCTGACAGGATCCACCGGGGAGCTGTTTTTT.

This chain links TRBV3-1 (or the pseudogene TRBV3-2) with TRBJ2-2, with D perhaps TRBD2 (7 bases). This CDR3 contains 18 residues. Germline CDR1 LGHDT, CDR2 YNNKEL (reference sequence). Trimming stripped 6 bases from V and 2 bases from J, with 22 bases between. CDR3 bases: TGTGCCAGCAGTCAAACTCCTGGGGGGGCCTTTAACACCGGGGAGCTGTTTTTT. Translated, it gives CASSQTPGGAFNTGELFF.

J is TRBJ2-1 and V is TRBV7-9; the match to TRBD2 covers 8 bases. The V gene end was trimmed by 1 base and the J gene end by 7 bases; junction bases not matched to a gene: 9. CDR3 size: 16 residues. The germline V gene encodes CDR1 SEHNR and CDR2 FQNEAQ (reference sequence). Here the CDR3 reads CASSLEVGGAWNEQFF. CDR3 bases: TGTGCCAGCAGCTTAGAAGTCGGGGGGGCGTGGAATGAGCAGTTCTTC. Variable domain in full (rest from reference TRBV7-9 and TRBJ2-1): DTGVSQNPRHKITKRGQNVTFRCDPISEHNRLYWYRQTLGQGPEFLTYFQNEAQLEKSRLLSDRFSAERPKGSFSTLEIQRTEQGDSAMYLCASSLEVGGAWNEQFFGPGTRLTVL.

The chain recombines TRBV25-1 with TRBJ1-6, with unresolved D. This CDR3 spans 13 amino acids. Trimming cost V 6 bases and J 7 bases, with 10 bases left between them. CDR1 and CDR2 (germline): MGHDK, SYGVNS. The CDR3: CASRAIENSPLHF. CDR3 nucleotides: TGTGCCAGCAGAGCTATTGAAAATTCACCCCTCCACTTT.

The chain recombines TRBV3-1 (or the pseudogene TRBV3-2) with TRBJ1-2, with 8 bases lining up with TRBD1. The V segment lost 1 base and the J segment 2 bases; nucleotides outside the gene matches: 6. The CDR3 sequence is 16 residues long. Germline loops: CDR1 LGHDT, CDR2 YNNKEL (reference sequence). CDR3 loop: CASSQAFGTGNYGYTF. In DNA, the CDR3 is TGTGCCAGCAGCCAAGCCTTTGGGACAGGCAACTATGGCTACACCTTC.

This chain links TRBV19 with TRBJ1-1; perhaps TRBD1 as D (5 bases). The CDR3 totals 15 residues. The germline V gene has CDR1 LNHDA and CDR2 SQIVND (reference sequence). V was pared by 1 base and J by 8 bases, with 17 bases between. The CDR3 nucleotides read TGTGCCAGTAGTATAGGGGGCACGGGAGGGGCCGAAGCTTTCTTT. This translates into CASSIGGTGGAEAFF.

The rearrangement uses TRBV7-9 and TRBJ2-7; the D gene is possibly TRBD2 (6 bases). Germline values: CDR1 SEHNR, CDR2 FQNEAQ (reference sequence). This CDR3 is 13 amino acids long. The V and J ends lost 8 bases and 5 bases respectively, with 16 bases between them. This chain's CDR3 is CASGYGGTNEQYF. Here the CDR3 DNA reads TGTGCCAGCGGATACGGGGGAACCAACGAGCAGTACTTC.

V usage is TRBV20-1 and J usage is TRBJ1-4; D remains ambiguous. The CDR3 sequence is 11 residues long. Trimming cost V 6 bases and J 7 bases, with 9 bases left between them. The V gene's germline CDR1 is DFQATT and CDR2 SNEGSKA (reference sequence). The CDR3 spells CSAGSGEKLFF. The DNA of the CDR3 is TGCAGTGCGGGAAGCGGTGAAAAACTGTTTTTT.

CDR3 in amino acids: CASSQDLGLAREQYF. CDR3 DNA: TGTGCCAGCAGCCAAGATCTCGGACTAGCGCGTGAGCAGTACTTC. The chain has TRBV3-1 (or the pseudogene TRBV3-2) and TRBJ2-7; 9 bases fit TRBD2. CDR3 length: 15 residues. Germline trimming cut 0 bases from V and 7 bases from J; bases unmatched to any gene: 7. CDR1 and CDR2 from the germline V gene are LGHDT and YNNKEL (reference sequence).

The chain recombines TRBV6-6 with TRBJ2-2; D possibly corresponds to TRBD2 (6 bases). The CDR3 covers 15 residues. Germline V gene data show CDR1 as MNHNY and CDR2 as SVGAGI (reference sequence). Trimming removed 6 bases from V and 3 bases from J, with 14 bases in between. DNA for the CDR3: TGTGCCAGCAGACCCGGAGGGACTCACACCGGGGAGCTGTTTTTT. Its protein product is CASRPGGTHTGELFF.

The CDR3 bases are TGTGCCAGCAGCCCAAACTCGGGACTAGCGGGGGGGCCTCGAGAGACCCAGTACTTC. Protein sequence: CASSPNSGLAGGPRETQYF. The V gene is TRBV11-2, the J gene TRBJ2-5; 16 nucleotides line up with TRBD2. The CDR3 has 19 amino acids. The germline gives CDR1 SGHAT, CDR2 FQNNGV. Trimming at V came to 5 bases and at J to 4 bases, leaving 13 bases not matched to a gene.

The chain uses TRBV5-8 and TRBJ2-3, with D uncertain. The germline V and J ends were trimmed by 2 bases and 1 base, with 8 bases remaining between them. Germline CDR1 SGHTS, CDR2 YDEGEE. The CDR3 consists of 14 residues. CDR3 coding DNA: TGTGCCAGCAGCTTCGATGCGGGCACAGATACGCAGTATTTT. This sequence encodes CASSFDAGTDTQYF. The full variable domain, in which reference TRBV5-8 and TRBJ2-3 provide the parts outside the CDR3, is EAGVTQSPTHLIKTRGQQATLRCSPISGHTSVYWYQQALGLGLQFLLWYDEGEERNRGNFPPRFSGRQFPNYSSELNVNALELEDSALYLCASSFDAGTDTQYFGPGTRLTVL.

This chain links TRBV29-1 with TRBJ2-3, with D tentatively TRBD2 (5 bases). CDR3 length: 16 amino acids. V lost 7 bases to trimming and J lost 0 bases, with 20 bases between them. The germline CDR1 and CDR2 sequences are SQVTM and ANQGSEA. CDR3 in amino acids: CSALSFGLASTDTQYF. For the CDR3, the DNA is TGCAGCGCCCTTTCTTTTGGACTGGCTAGCACAGATACGCAGTATTTT.

The gene calls are TRBV5-1 and TRBJ1-3, with D unclear. The CDR3 contains 15 residues. Trimming cost V 0 bases and J 1 base, with 8 bases left between them. Germline values: CDR1 SGHRS, CDR2 YFSETQ. CDR3 protein: CASSLAEASGNTIYF. The CDR3 DNA follows: TGCGCCAGCAGCTTGGCAGAGGCTTCTGGAAACACCATATATTTT.

The rearrangement joins TRBV6-6 to TRBJ1-4; D might be TRBD1 (5 bases). The germline V gene encodes CDR1 MNHNY and CDR2 SVGAGI (reference sequence). The V end was cut by 10 bases, the J end by 3 bases, with 9 bases between. CDR3 length equals 12 residues. The CDR3 region has the DNA TGTGCCACCCGACAGCCTAATGAAAAACTGTTTTTT. Translating it yields CATRQPNEKLFF.

The chain joins TRBV12-3 or TRBV12-4 to TRBJ2-7; 8 positions agree with TRBD1. CDR3 length: 13 residues. V dropped 6 bases and J dropped 5; count of bases not matched to a gene: 6. The CDR3 is CASRAQGDDEQYF. The CDR3 nucleotides are TGTGCCAGCAGGGCACAGGGGGATGACGAGCAGTACTTC.

This chain uses TRBV7-9 with TRBJ2-3; 11 positions agree with TRBD1. The CDR3 contains 13 residues. The germline gives CDR1 SEHNR, CDR2 FQNEAQ (reference sequence). Germline trimming cut 8 bases from V and 3 bases from J; bases unmatched to any gene: 1. This CDR3 reads CASGDRGTDTQYF. CDR3 nucleotide sequence: TGTGCCAGCGGGGACAGGGGGACAGATACGCAGTATTTT.

The V call is TRBV9, the J call TRBJ1-5; tentative D call: TRBD1 (5 bases). The germline CDR1 and CDR2 sequences are SGDLS and YYNGEE. Trimming removed 3 bases from V and 4 bases from J, with 11 bases in between. This CDR3 has 14 residues. CDR3 in amino acids: CASSAGGDNQPQHF. Written as DNA, the CDR3 is TGTGCCAGCAGCGCGGGGGGGGATAATCAGCCCCAGCATTTT.